The rows below give T cell receptor beta chains drawn from one sample of a study of PD-1 blockade in classical Hodgkin lymphoma. Clones were sequenced by immunoSEQ multiplex PCR, and TCRdb holds only the in-frame ones, with some missing. The sample holds some 31,000 clones; 90% to 95% are singletons and the top ten take about 2.3%. Source material: peripheral blood mononuclear cells (PBMCs). The receptors originated from a human donor with classical Hodgkin lymphoma. Both conserved end residues are part of each CDR3. A D gene is named only where the DNA matches it firmly. Size values are once, few and many counts, or a class for expanded clones, and some rows have none.

>TRBV6-1|TRBJ2-1|-|-
TGTGCCAGCAGGTTCAATGAGCAGTTCTTC
CASRFNEQFF
>TRBV18|TRBJ2-7|-|once
TGTGCCAGCTCACCACGGGACATACCCTACGAGCAGTACTTC
CASSPRDIPYEQYF
>TRBV5-1|TRBJ1-2|-|-
TGCGCCAGCAGCTTAATACAGGGTTTTGGCTACACCTTC
CASSLIQGFGYTF
>TRBV6-4|TRBJ1-1|TRBD1|-
TGTGCCAGCAGACAGGGGCCCCAAGGGGGCACTAGGGCTTTCTTT
CASRQGPQGGTRAFF
>TRBV27|TRBJ2-7|-|-
TGTGCCAGCAGTTTACGACAGTACTCCTACGAGCAGTACTTC
CASSLRQYSYEQYF
>TRBV6-5|TRBJ1-1|-|-
TGTGCCAGCAGTTATGACTCCATGAACACTGAAGCTTTCTTT
CASSYDSMNTEAFF
>TRBV6-1|TRBJ1-3|-|-
TGTGCCAGCAGTGCCCACGTGTCTGGAAACACCATATATTTT
CASSAHVSGNTIYF
>TRBV6-1|TRBJ2-1|-|-
TGTGCCAGCATGGCCCTAACGACCGGCAATGAGCAGTTCTTC
CASMALTTGNEQFF
>TRBV9|TRBJ1-2|-|-
TGTGCCAGCAGCTCCCCCGGTCGCGGGGTTGGCTACACCTTC
CASSSPGRGVGYTF
>TRBV27|TRBJ2-3|-|once
TGTGCCAGCAGTTTATCGTCCCGCGGCCCGCAGTATTTT
CASSLSSRGPQYF
>TRBV7-3|TRBJ2-1|TRBD1|-
TGTGCCAGCAGCTTAGTAGGGGGCGGCATTGGTGAGCAGTTCTTC
CASSLVGGGIGEQFF
>TRBV5-1|TRBJ1-2|TRBD1|-
TGCGCCAGCAGCGGGGACAGGGGCAGCGGCTACACCTTC
CASSGDRGSGYTF
>TRBV7-2|TRBJ2-7|-|-
TGTGCCAGCAGCGGGGGTAGTTCCTACGAGCAGTACTTC
CASSGGSSYEQYF
>TRBV27|TRBJ2-1|-|-
TGTGCCAGCAGTCCGATGGGGTGGCAGGGGAGGGGTTACAATGAGCAGTTCTTC
CASSPMGWQGRGYNEQFF
>TRBV7-7|TRBJ1-1|-|-
TGTGCTAGCAGCTTGGACGTAAACACTGAAGCTTTCTTT
CASSLDVNTEAFF
>TRBV6-6|TRBJ2-3|-|-
TGTGCCAGCAGTTACCCGGACTGGGATACGCAGTATTTT
CASSYPDWDTQYF
>TRBV18|TRBJ2-7|TRBD2|-
TGTGCCAGCTCACCTAGGACTAGCGGGAGACTCGAGCAGTACTTC
CASSPRTSGRLEQYF
>TRBV7-9|TRBJ1-2|-|-
TGTGCCAGCAGCTTCGGCGCGGGAGGCTACACCTTC
CASSFGAGGYTF
>TRBV20-1|TRBJ1-6|-|once
TGCAGTGCCCTAGGCAATTCACCCCTCCACTTT
CSALGNSPLHF
>TRBV21-1|TRBJ2-2|-|-
TGTGCCAGCAGCTTTTTCCCGTTTTTT
CASSFFPFF
>TRBV9|TRBJ2-7|-|-
TGTGCCAGCAGCGTAGATTGGGGTGGCGAGCAGTACTTC
CASSVDWGGEQYF
>TRBV2|TRBJ2-5|-|-
TGTGCCAGCAGTGATGTGTCGGGGATTGCGGAGACCCAGTACTTC
CASSDVSGIAETQYF
>TRBV5-1|TRBJ2-3|TRBD2|-
TGCGCCAGCAGCTCACCTCCGGGACTAGCGGGAGCGCCGGGAGATACGCAGTATTTT
CASSSPPGLAGAPGDTQYF
>TRBV11-2|TRBJ2-7|-|-
TGTGCCAGCAGCTTCGGGGACTACGAGCAGTACTTC
CASSFGDYEQYF
>TRBV7-2|TRBJ1-2|-|-
TGTGCCAGCAGCTTAGGGCAGGGGACTGGCTACACCTTC
CASSLGQGTGYTF
>TRBV5-5|TRBJ1-1|TRBD1|-
TGTGCCAGCAGCTGGCCGGGACAGGGGTTGGGTAACCCTGAAGCTTTCTTT
CASSWPGQGLGNPEAFF
>TRBV4-1|TRBJ2-1|-|-
TGCGCCAGCAGCCAAGTATATCCCCCCGCTGGGAGGCGGTCACAGTTCTTC
CASSQVYPPAGRRSQFF
>TRBV25-1|TRBJ2-3|TRBD2|-
TGTGCCAGCAGTGCCCTCGGGGTAGCGGGGGGGAATACGCAGTATTTT
CASSALGVAGGNTQYF
>TRBV19|TRBJ2-5|-|-
TGTGCCAGTAGTATGTCAGCCCAAGAGACCCAGTACTTC
CASSMSAQETQYF
>TRBV9|TRBJ2-3|-|-
TGTGCCAGCAGCGGCCAGGACAGGGACTACACAGATACGCAGTATTTT
CASSGQDRDYTDTQYF
>TRBV5-5|TRBJ1-3|-|-
TGTGCCAGCAGCGGCAGACAGGGAAACACCATATATTTT
CASSGRQGNTIYF
>TRBV2|TRBJ2-5|-|-
TGTGCCAGCAGTGAAGCCCGTGCCGAGGGACCCGAGTACTTC
CASSEARAEGPEYF
>TRBV5-4|TRBJ1-4|-|-
TGTGCCAGCCCCTTTGGGGCCCTCCCAACCCGTAATGAAAAACTGTTTTTT
CASPFGALPTRNEKLFF
>TRBV5-6|TRBJ2-5|TRBD2|-
TGTGCCAGCAGCTTGGGGACTAGCGGGAGGTTAGAGACCCAGTACTTC
CASSLGTSGRLETQYF
>TRBV4-2|TRBJ2-3|TRBD2|once
TGTGCCAGCAGCCAAGTCCCGGGACTAGCGGGAGTAGATACGCAGTATTTT
CASSQVPGLAGVDTQYF
>TRBV9|TRBJ1-4|TRBD1|-
TGTGCCAGCAGCGCCGGGACAGGGGGCCCTAATAATGAAAAACTGTTTTTT
CASSAGTGGPNNEKLFF
>TRBV5-4|TRBJ2-3|-|-
TGTGCCAGCAGCACGCCCGAGGCGGGGGCGGAGGATACGCAGTATTTT
CASSTPEAGAEDTQYF
>TRBV4-3|TRBJ1-2|TRBD1|-
TGCGCCAGCAGCCTCTTAGGACAGGGCTATGGCTACACCTTC
CASSLLGQGYGYTF
>TRBV4-3|TRBJ1-1|-|-
TGCGCCAGCAGCCAAGCAGGGACGGGGAACACTGAAGCTTTCTTT
CASSQAGTGNTEAFF
>TRBV27|TRBJ2-7|TRBD2|-
TGTGCCAGCAGTCGATGGACTAGCGGGAGTAGTACCTACGAGCAGTACTTC
CASSRWTSGSSTYEQYF
>TRBV5-4|TRBJ2-2|TRBD2|-
TGTGCCAGCAGCCCGGGGGGAACGGGTACCGGGGAGCTGTTTTTT
CASSPGGTGTGELFF
>TRBV7-3|TRBJ2-1|-|-
TGTGCCAGCAGTTTAAGGGGATCCTACAATGAGCAGTTCTTC
CASSLRGSYNEQFF
>TRBV28|TRBJ2-3|TRBD2|-
TGTGCCAGCGCCCTGGGACTAGCGGGAGTTACAGATACGCAGTATTTT
CASALGLAGVTDTQYF
>TRBV5-5|TRBJ1-2|-|-
TGTGCCAGCAGCTTGGGACTCCTGCTAATCGATGGCTACACCTTC
CASSLGLLLIDGYTF
>TRBV27|TRBJ1-6|TRBD1|-
TGTGCCAGCAGTTTGTTGGGACAGGGAATTTCACCCCTCCACTTT
CASSLLGQGISPLHF
>TRBV28|TRBJ1-1|-|-
TGTGCCAGCAGTTTTAGTCCAGGGAGTTTTTTCGCTTTCTTT
CASSFSPGSFFAFF
>TRBV4-1|TRBJ2-1|TRBD2|-
TGCGCCAGCAGCCAACGTGGAGGGGCGGCGGGGGGAATCAGTGAGCAGTTCTTC
CASSQRGGAAGGISEQFF
>TRBV7-9|TRBJ2-2|-|-
TGTGCCAGCAGCCGGGTGAACACCGGGGAGCTGTTTTTT
CASSRVNTGELFF
>TRBV7-9|TRBJ1-1|TRBD1|-
TGTGCCAGCAGCTTAGGACAGGGGGCGCGGAACACTGAAGCTTTCTTT
CASSLGQGARNTEAFF
>TRBV6-5|TRBJ2-5|-|-
TGTGCCAGCAGTTATGGGATCGAACCCAGGACCCAGTACTTC
CASSYGIEPRTQYF
>TRBV11-1|TRBJ1-2|-|once
TGTGCCAGCAGCCAGGACGGTACCGGCTACACCTTC
CASSQDGTGYTF
>TRBV6-5|TRBJ1-4|-|-
TGTGCCAGCAGTTACCGCCTTGGGGAAAAACTGTTTTTT
CASSYRLGEKLFF
>TRBV18|TRBJ1-2|-|-
TGTGCCAGCTCACCCGGGACGGGCTATGGCTACACCTTC
CASSPGTGYGYTF